A single sample gave rise to the 29 T cell receptor beta chains below, sequenced in a study of CD8 T cells in ankylosing spondylitis. Via MiXCR, TCRdb re-called the 5' RACE reads, giving one row per CDR3 protein. The table lists nearly 250,000 distinct CDR3 sequences, roughly a third of them singletons, with around 4.4% in the top ten. Sequenced input: blood, either unsorted or a sorted T cell fraction (not recorded which). These TCRs come from a male donor with ankylosing spondylitis or in good health (not recorded which).

This clonotype came up a few times. The V and J genes are TRBV27 and TRBJ1-6; D is possibly TRBD1 (5 bases). This CDR3 has 12 amino acids. From germline, CDR1 is MNHEY and CDR2 SMNVEV (reference sequence). V was trimmed by 8 bases and J by 9 bases, leaving 11 bases between them. Here the CDR3 reads CASRQQGSPLHF. CDR3 coding DNA: TGTGCCAGCCGGCAGCAGGGTTCACCCCTCCACTTT.

A few counts support this clonotype. CDR3 amino acids: CASSRRGRSYGYTF. CDR3 bases: TGTGCCAGCAGCCGGAGGGGCAGGAGCTATGGCTACACCTTC. The chain employs TRBV7-9 and TRBJ1-2, with D perhaps matching TRBD1 (5 bases). Trimming pared 5 bases from V and 4 bases from J, leaving 14 bases between. The CDR3 is 14 amino acids. CDR1 and CDR2 from the germline V gene are SEHNR and FQNEAQ (reference sequence).

The chain joins TRBV9 to TRBJ2-7; D is unclear. The CDR3 is 13 residues long. The V and J ends lost 0 bases and 6 bases respectively, with 10 bases between them. Germline-derived CDR1 and CDR2 are SGDLS and YYNGEE. CDR3 sequence: CASSVDGAREQYF. CDR3 coding DNA: TGTGCCAGCAGCGTAGACGGTGCCCGCGAGCAGTACTTC.

The genes are TRBV28 and TRBJ2-7, with D possibly matching TRBD1 (6 bases). Per germline, CDR1 MDHEN and CDR2 SYDVKM. V was cut by 3 bases and J by 5 bases, with 11 bases left in between. The CDR3 extends over 13 amino acids. The CDR3 loop reads CASSFHRVHEQYF. CDR3 sequence (DNA): TGTGCCAGCAGTTTCCACAGGGTCCACGAGCAGTACTTC.

This clonotype was seen a few times. CDR3 bases: TGTGCCAGCAGTTACTCTCCCGGGGAAGGCACAGATACGCAGTATTTT. Protein: CASSYSPGEGTDTQYF. This chain links TRBV6-5 with TRBJ2-3, with D tentatively TRBD2 (5 bases). CDR3 length equals 16 residues. CDR1 is MNHEY, CDR2 SVGAGI, per germline. Trimming shortened V by 0 bases and J by 1 base, and 11 bases separated the two germline ends.

The chain uses TRBV9 and TRBJ2-7, with a possible D match to TRBD1 (5 bases). The CDR3 consists of 14 residues. Per germline, CDR1 SGDLS and CDR2 YYNGEE. The V gene lost 4 bases and the J gene lost 3 bases, with 14 bases spanning the gap. This chain's CDR3 is CASSPSGHHYEQYF. The CDR3 DNA follows: TGTGCCAGCAGCCCCAGTGGACATCACTACGAGCAGTACTTC.

The V and J genes are TRBV27 and TRBJ1-1; D is perhaps TRBD1 (6 bases). The germline V gene encodes CDR1 MNHEY and CDR2 SMNVEV (reference sequence). Trimming took off 6 bases at V and 11 bases at J, with 19 bases between the two ends. This CDR3 comprises 13 residues. CDR3 residues: CASSLRGDPEAFF. CDR3 DNA sequence: TGTGCCAGCAGCTTGAGGGGGGACCCCGAGGCTTTCTTT.

A few counts support this clonotype. The chain links TRBV12-3 or TRBV12-4 to TRBJ2-1, with 10 bases aligning to TRBD2. Trimming removed 5 bases from V and 6 bases from J; junction bases left unmatched: 25. This CDR3 region has 21 residues. The chain's CDR3 is CASSTAGGRTSGGSAFNEQFF. The CDR3 DNA reads as TGTGCCAGCAGTACAGCGGGGGGGAGGACCTCGGGGGGTTCGGCTTTCAATGAGCAGTTCTTC.

J is TRBJ2-2 and V is TRBV24-1; weak D call: TRBD1 (5 bases). Germline V gene sequence: CDR1 KGHDR, CDR2 SFDVKD. The CDR3 has 16 amino acids. V dropped 4 bases and J dropped 1 base, with 12 bases sitting between them. CDR3 sequence reads: CATSDLLTGNTGELFF. Written as DNA, the CDR3 is TGTGCCACCAGTGACCTGTTAACAGGGAACACCGGGGAGCTGTTTTTT.

This clonotype was found a few times. The V and J genes are TRBV6-1 and TRBJ1-5; D call uncertain. Germline CDR1 MNHNS, CDR2 SASEGT. Trimming took 6 bases from V and 1 from J, leaving 7 bases between them. The length of the CDR3 is 13 residues. CDR3 sequence (DNA): TGTGCCAGCAGGGTCGGGAGCAATCAGCCCCAGCATTTT. Amino acid sequence: CASRVGSNQPQHF.

The table lists this clonotype with a few counts. The chain recombines TRBV7-9 with TRBJ1-4; D not certain. Trimming took off 5 bases at V and 0 bases at J, with 10 bases between the two ends. The CDR3 contains 15 residues. Germline-derived CDR1 and CDR2 are SEHNR and FQNEAQ (reference sequence). DNA of the CDR3: TGTGCCAGCAGCCTCCCGCAGACAACTAATGAAAAACTGTTTTTT. This encodes CASSLPQTTNEKLFF.

This clonotype was recorded once. The chain uses TRBV15 and TRBJ2-7, with D possibly called TRBD1 or TRBD2 (5 bases each). There are 14 residues in the CDR3. The germline V and J ends were trimmed by 6 bases and 0 bases, with 12 bases remaining between them. Germline CDR1 and CDR2: LNHNV and YYDKDF (reference sequence). This CDR3 reads CATSYRDDSYEQYF. CDR3 DNA: TGTGCCACCAGTTACCGGGACGACTCCTACGAGCAGTACTTC.

This clonotype was counted only a few times. V gene TRBV20-1 combines with J gene TRBJ1-4; a possible D gene is TRBD1 (6 bases). The germline V gene encodes CDR1 DFQATT and CDR2 SNEGSKA (reference sequence). This CDR3 region has 15 residues. Between the trimmed V and J ends, which lost 0 bases and 4 bases, there was a span of 12 bases. CDR3 protein: CSARDGGARNEKLFF. The CDR3 bases are TGCAGTGCTAGAGATGGGGGGGCGCGTAATGAAAAACTGTTTTTT.

Only a few counts were recorded for this clonotype. For the CDR3, the DNA is TGCAGCGTTGAGGGACAGCACTCTGGAAACACCATATATTTT. Translated: CSVEGQHSGNTIYF. The chain joins TRBV29-1 to TRBJ1-3, with 7 nucleotides matching TRBD1. Germline CDR1 SQVTM, CDR2 ANQGSEA. J gave up 0 bases and V 3 bases, and 2 bases lay outside the gene matches. CDR3 size: 14 residues.

In its sample, this clonotype was seen a few times. V is TRBV10-3 and J is TRBJ2-7; D uncertain. This CDR3 comprises 14 residues. Trimming cost V 0 bases and J 5 bases, with 11 bases left between them. CDR1 is ENHRY and CDR2 is SYGVKD in the germline V gene. The CDR3 DNA is TGTGCCATCAGTGAGTCCACCGGTCCCAACGAGCAGTACTTC. Amino acid sequence: CAISESTGPNEQYF.

Here the CDR3 reads CASRPFSGGGTSQPQHF. In DNA, the CDR3 is TGTGCCAGCAGGCCATTTTCCGGAGGGGGGACCAGCCAGCCCCAGCATTTT. The V and J genes are TRBV6-1 and TRBJ1-5; D is possibly TRBD1 (6 bases). CDR1 MNHNS and CDR2 SASEGT come from the germline V gene. V lost 6 bases to trimming and J lost 7 bases, with 25 bases between them. This CDR3 has 17 amino acids.

The gene calls are TRBV12-3 or TRBV12-4 and TRBJ2-1; TRBD2 is a possible D gene (5 bases). This CDR3 is 13 amino acids long. The V end was cut by 9 bases, the J end by 7 bases, with 16 bases between. CDR3 loop: CASELYEGNEQFF. CDR3 coding DNA: TGTGCCAGTGAGCTCTATGAGGGTAATGAGCAGTTCTTC.

This clonotype turned up a few times. The J gene is TRBJ2-7, the V gene TRBV27, with 9 positions matching TRBD2. J gave up 3 bases and V 8 bases, and 5 bases lay outside the gene matches. CDR1 is MNHEY and CDR2 is SMNVEV in the germline V gene (reference sequence). The CDR3 runs 13 residues. Here the CDR3 DNA reads TGTGCCAGCGCGCGACTAGCGGACTACGAGCAGTACTTC. Protein sequence: CASARLADYEQYF.

The chain combines TRBV28 with TRBJ1-4; possibly TRBD1 for D (6 bases). Germline assignment: CDR1 MDHEN and CDR2 SYDVKM. The CDR3 consists of 13 residues. Trimming cost V 7 bases and J 2 bases, with 8 bases left between them. The CDR3 loop is CASKGGTNEKLFF. Written as DNA, the CDR3 is TGTGCCAGCAAAGGGGGGACTAATGAAAAACTGTTTTTT.

The chain links TRBV20-1 to TRBJ2-2, with 8 bases that match TRBD1. Looked up from germline, CDR1 is DFQATT and CDR2 is SNEGSKA (reference sequence). This CDR3 spans 13 amino acids. V was clipped by 6 bases and J by 4 bases; unmatched bases: 4. CDR3 residues: CSAGQGPTGELFF. The DNA of the CDR3 is TGCAGTGCCGGACAGGGACCCACCGGGGAGCTGTTTTTT.

This clonotype was detected a few times. This chain links TRBV20-1 with TRBJ1-4; possible D gene TRBD1, 5 bases. This CDR3 is 15 amino acids long. Germline CDR1 and CDR2: DFQATT and SNEGSKA (reference sequence). Trimming removed 3 bases at V and 8 bases at J, with 19 bases between. Here the CDR3 DNA reads TGCAGTGCTAGGGGTCGGGGCGCCGAGGTCGAAAAACTGTTTTTT. Residues: CSARGRGAEVEKLFF.

The chain carries TRBV20-1 and TRBJ1-1; D may be TRBD1 (5 bases). V lost 1 base to trimming and J lost 10 bases, with 13 bases between them. The CDR3 contains 12 residues. Germline V lookup: CDR1 DFQATT, CDR2 SNEGSKA (reference sequence). The CDR3 sequence: CSARVGAGGAFF. In nucleotides, the CDR3 is TGCAGTGCTAGAGTCGGCGCGGGGGGAGCTTTCTTT.

This clonotype was observed a handful of times. The chain has TRBV20-1 and TRBJ1-5, with a tentative D call TRBD1 (5 bases). The V gene's germline CDR1 is DFQATT and CDR2 SNEGSKA (reference sequence). The CDR3 runs 12 residues. The V gene lost 4 bases and the J gene lost 7 bases, with 11 bases spanning the gap. For the CDR3, the DNA is TGCAGTGCTAATCCGCGGGACCAGCCCCAGCATTTT. Translation gives CSANPRDQPQHF.

There are a few counts of this clonotype. The CDR3, as DNA: TGTGCCAGCAGTTGGATGGGGGGGGGCAAAAGGAATGAGCAGTTCTTC. Its translation: CASSWMGGGKRNEQFF. J is TRBJ2-1 and V is TRBV27; TRBD2 is a possible D gene (7 bases). The CDR3 runs to 16 residues. Trimming shortened V by 4 bases and J by 7 bases, and 20 bases separated the two germline ends. CDR1 is MNHEY and CDR2 is SMNVEV in the germline V gene (reference sequence).

This clonotype was detected a few times. The CDR3 protein is CASSYSPNSGANVLTF. CDR3 coding DNA: TGTGCCAGCAGTTACTCGCCCAACTCTGGGGCCAACGTCCTGACTTTC. The chain employs TRBV6-5 and TRBJ2-6; D gene ambiguous. The CDR3 is 16 amino acids. The germline gives CDR1 MNHEY, CDR2 SVGAGI. With 0 bases removed from V and 0 bases from J, the gap between germline ends came to 6 bases.

The chain has TRBV20-1 and TRBJ1-2, with D unclear. The germline gives CDR1 DFQATT, CDR2 SNEGSKA (reference sequence). The CDR3 covers 12 residues. Trimming took off 6 bases at V and 5 bases at J, with 13 bases between the two ends. CDR3 sequence: CSARREFYGYTF. The CDR3 DNA is TGCAGTGCAAGAAGAGAGTTTTATGGCTACACCTTC.

J is TRBJ2-3 and V is TRBV24-1; 7 bases are a match to TRBD1. After removal of 4 bases from V and 4 bases from J, the junction contained 7 bases not matched to a gene. CDR1 and CDR2 (germline): KGHDR, SFDVKD. The CDR3 totals 15 residues. Written as DNA, the CDR3 is TGTGCCACCAGTGACCGACAGGGTGGGGCAGATACGCAGTATTTT. It codes for CATSDRQGGADTQYF.

J is TRBJ2-1 and V is TRBV20-1, with D hard to call. Germline lookup yields CDR1 DFQATT and CDR2 SNEGSKA (reference sequence). Trimming pared 0 bases from V and 10 bases from J, leaving 7 bases between. The CDR3 covers 11 residues. The CDR3 DNA follows: TGCAGTGCTAGAGATAGTCCGGAGCAGTTCTTC. Its protein is CSARDSPEQFF.

The chain links TRBV5-6 to TRBJ2-7; D is perhaps TRBD1 (6 bases). Germline V gene data show CDR1 as SGHDT and CDR2 as YYEEEE. The CDR3 loop spans 12 amino acids. V lost 5 bases and J 3 bases, leaving 9 bases between the germline ends. The CDR3 nucleotides read TGTGCCAGCAGACTCAGGGGCTACGAGCAGTACTTC. Its protein is CASRLRGYEQYF.